The entry below gives a single T cell receptor beta chain sequence along with its context. Grouping used clinical history reported by participants in a survey and questionnaire. Each recovered donor of Cohort 3 presented with two negative PCRs, clearance, or symptom resolution. These data are taken from a study of blood T cell repertoires in COVID-19. In the original analysis: From reference gene primer amplification, estimates of nucleated cell counts were derived. Here immunoSEQ multiplex PCR was the method, and the copy in TCRdb shows in-frame clones only, minus some. The D gene and trimming were derived from the DNA, and the V and J assignments and clone size from that table. This sample has approximately 470,000 clones, with approximately 90% found just once. V gave up 6 bases and J gave up 8 bases; unmatched junction bases: 8. The length of the CDR3 is 15 residues. Per the germline V gene, CDR1 is MNHEY and CDR2 is SVGEGT.

Sequencing was carried out using PBMCs or T cells enriched from blood (not recorded which). The sequence derives from a woman between 18 and 29 years old who had recovered from COVID-19. The V gene is TRBV6-2 or TRBV6-3, the J gene TRBJ1-6; 9 nucleotides align to TRBD1. Written as DNA, the CDR3 is TGTGCCAGCAGCCCATCGGGACAGGGCCATTCACCCCTCCACTTT. Translating it yields CASSPSGQGHSPLHF.